This T cell receptor (beta chain) was sequenced for a study of long-term antiretroviral therapy in people with HIV (dated by TCRdb to about 2022). Regarding the study in general: The earliest samples were collected approximately a decade before the 2015 WHO recommendation for immediate ART, a period when ART was typically delayed until CD4 counts fell. A retrospective serial study tested whether ART initiation and durable HIV suppression were associated with changes in peripheral blood TRB repertoire composition and diversity. A total of under 250 cryopreserved PBMC samples were contributed to the cohort by 30 adults with confirmed HIV infection, with samples collected serially over a mean of 6 years (range 1-12). Of the roughly 30 participants with HIV, about a dozen were female. No cross-contamination during QIAcube processing was seen in test extractions of a monoclonal T-cell line run alongside 30 or so polyclonal samples. Broad study findings and their caveats: Expanded TRB clones identified before ART initiation dominated the repertoire across all time points, though the dominance fluctuated and decreased in many PLHIV after ART. Samples dated from the mid-2000s to the late 2010s, and the ART regimens used may be less effective than current ones. Starting ART was linked to a significant rise in TRB diversity, yet even after long-term ART the diversity remained significantly lower than in transplant donor controls. Narrower CDR3 length ranges were observed in HIV repertoires than in controls, and an antigen-experienced repertoire with only a slight naive shift after ART was suggested by the network structure. Limited PBMC availability meant only the TCR beta chain was sequenced, without alpha chain pairing. Inferences about post-ART repertoire changes were limited because no data were available on ART adherence, viral resistance or therapy changes. Because pre-ART samples had limited cell numbers, unsorted PBMC were profiled rather than sorted CD4+ and CD8+ T cells.

A remark on this clone: It lacks a known antigen. No per-base quality is available; no much larger clone lies one base away.

Sequencing of the TRB variable region was done with the immunoSEQ hsTCRB v3.0 assay at survey level resolution. TRB sequencing targeted a depth of 40,000-50,000 T-cell genomes per sample. An Illumina MiSeq with a v3 150-cycle kit was used to sequence the pooled TRB libraries. As for the authors' bioinformatics: Repertoire analysis was performed in R inside a reproducible Nextflow workflow that covered QC, data transformation and analysis. LymphoSeq2, an R package for AIRR-Seq data exploration, was used to implement custom analyses. After excluding several samples that yielded fewer than 5000 total TRB sequences, approximately 180 HIV repertoires remained for analysis. Among the 180 to 200 HIV repertoires that were kept, 59 were collected before ART initiation and some 130 were collected after ART initiation. Repertoires were downsampled to 5000 TRB nucleotide sequences, with summary statistics averaged over 100 downsampling iterations. TRB sequences were retained for analysis only if CDR3 regions of at least seven amino acids were present. Two measures captured diversity: a Shannon entropy-derived clonality score and the Gini coefficient. In the repertoire networks, any two of the top 5000 CDR3 amino acid sequences were connected whenever the two sequences differed by an edit distance of one. For TRB CDR3 amino acid sequences, antigen specificity groups and MHC restriction were predicted with GLIPH2. CDR3 amino acid sequences were matched against VDJdb and McPAS-TCR to flag known CMV, EBV, HIV or tissue antigen associations. Pre-ART, post-ART and control groups were compared with Wilcoxon signed-rank tests and Holm-Bonferroni correction. What TCRdb holds here is the immuneACCESS table cut down to in-frame rearrangements. Part of the clones is not present; checked against another copy, under half of the missing clones reflect an unresolved V gene, and the others are unexplained. The V and J calls and clone size come from that table; D and trimming were worked out from the DNA. The sample records about 8,600 clones, roughly four fifths of which are singletons. The ten largest clones add up to roughly 25% of the sample.

The trim is 2 bases for V and 5 bases for J, with a gap of 15 bases between the germline ends. CDR1 KGHSH and CDR2 LQKENI are derived from the germline V gene. From the cysteine up to the phenylalanine, the CDR3 has a length of 15 residues. Only the CDR3 part of the read is kept: 45 bases, read in frame from the first base. Inclusion was restricted to participants for whom at least one PBMC sample before ART initiation and at least two post-ART samples were available. Every participant with HIV received treatment in the United States of America. Before DNA extraction, cryopreserved samples of roughly 0.9-11 million PBMC were thawed and then washed. At the time of the earliest PBMC sample for each participant with HIV, ages ranged from about 20 to 54 years. Per participant, PBMC samples came from 1-4 timepoints prior to ART initiation and 2-8 timepoints following ART initiation, for a median of 7 samples. For every participant, serial HIV viral load, CD4+ T-cell count, ART history and demographic data were obtained. Genomic DNA was extracted from unsorted PBMC with a Qiagen kit on a QIAcube, processed in batches of 12 samples.

The material was unsorted PBMCs, obtained 0.6 years before starting antiretroviral therapy. Here the chain combines TRBV18 and TRBJ1-1, with the D gene call left open. The source is a man between 40 and 49 years old with HIV. DNA sequence: TGTGCCAGCTCACCATATTTGACGGGCGAGACTGAAGCTTTCTTT. Its translation reads: CASSPYLTGETEAFF. Here the CDR3 is joined to the reference TRBV18 and TRBJ1-1 genes, and the full variable domain is: NAGVMQNPRHLVRRRGQEARLRCSPMKGHSHVYWYRQLPEEGLKFMVYLQKENIIDESGMPKERFSAEFPKEGPSILRIQQVVRGDSAAYFCASSPYLTGETEAFFGQGTRLTVV.